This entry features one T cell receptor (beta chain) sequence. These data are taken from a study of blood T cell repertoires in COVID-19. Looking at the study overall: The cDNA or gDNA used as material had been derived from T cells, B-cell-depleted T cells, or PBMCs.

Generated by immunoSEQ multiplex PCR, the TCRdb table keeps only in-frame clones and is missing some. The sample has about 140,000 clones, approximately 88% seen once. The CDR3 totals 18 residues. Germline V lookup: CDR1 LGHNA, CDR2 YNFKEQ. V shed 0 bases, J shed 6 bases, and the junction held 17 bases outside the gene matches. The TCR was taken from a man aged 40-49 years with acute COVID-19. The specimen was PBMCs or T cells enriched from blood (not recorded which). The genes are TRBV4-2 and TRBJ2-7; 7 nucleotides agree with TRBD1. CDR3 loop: CASSQDHDRAISPAEQYF. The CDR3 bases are TGTGCCAGCAGCCAAGACCATGACAGGGCTATATCCCCAGCCGAGCAGTACTTC.